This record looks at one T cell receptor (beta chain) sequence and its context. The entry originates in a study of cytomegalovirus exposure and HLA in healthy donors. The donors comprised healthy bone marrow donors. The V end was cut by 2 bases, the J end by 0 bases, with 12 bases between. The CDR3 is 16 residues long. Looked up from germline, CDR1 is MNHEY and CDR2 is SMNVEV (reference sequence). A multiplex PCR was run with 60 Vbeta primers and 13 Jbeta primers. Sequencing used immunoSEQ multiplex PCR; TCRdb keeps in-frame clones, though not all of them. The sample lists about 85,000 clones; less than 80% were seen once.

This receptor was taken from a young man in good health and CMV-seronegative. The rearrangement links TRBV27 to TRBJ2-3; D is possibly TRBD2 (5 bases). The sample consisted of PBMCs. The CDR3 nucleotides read TGTGCCAGCAGTTTACCTACTGGCGGGAGCACAGATACGCAGTATTTT. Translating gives CASSLPTGGSTDTQYF.